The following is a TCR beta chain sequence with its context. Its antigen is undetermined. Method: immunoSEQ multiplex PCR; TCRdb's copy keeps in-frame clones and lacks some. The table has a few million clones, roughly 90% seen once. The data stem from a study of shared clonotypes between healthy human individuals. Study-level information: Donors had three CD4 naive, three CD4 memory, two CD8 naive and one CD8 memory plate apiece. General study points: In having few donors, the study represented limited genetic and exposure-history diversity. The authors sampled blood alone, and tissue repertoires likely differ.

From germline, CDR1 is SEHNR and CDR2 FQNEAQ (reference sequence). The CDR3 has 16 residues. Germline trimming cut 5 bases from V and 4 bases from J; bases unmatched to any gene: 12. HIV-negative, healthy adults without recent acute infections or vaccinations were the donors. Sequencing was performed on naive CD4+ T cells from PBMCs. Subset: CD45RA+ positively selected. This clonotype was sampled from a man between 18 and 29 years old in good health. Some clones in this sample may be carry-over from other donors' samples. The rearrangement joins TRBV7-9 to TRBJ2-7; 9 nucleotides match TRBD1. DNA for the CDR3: TGTGCCAGCAGCAGACCCGGGACAGGGCTTTCATACGAGCAGTACTTC. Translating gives CASSRPGTGLSYEQYF.